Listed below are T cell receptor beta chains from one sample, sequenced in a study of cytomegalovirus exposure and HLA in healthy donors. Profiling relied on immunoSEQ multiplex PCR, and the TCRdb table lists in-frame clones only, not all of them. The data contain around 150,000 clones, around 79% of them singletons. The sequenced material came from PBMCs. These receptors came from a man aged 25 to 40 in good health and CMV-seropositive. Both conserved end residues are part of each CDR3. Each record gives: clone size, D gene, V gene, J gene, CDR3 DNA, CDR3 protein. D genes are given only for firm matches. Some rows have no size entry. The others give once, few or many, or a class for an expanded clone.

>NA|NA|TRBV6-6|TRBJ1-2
TGTGCCAGCCGTCAGGGTTCGTTTGGTGGCTACACCTTC
CASRQGSFGGYTF
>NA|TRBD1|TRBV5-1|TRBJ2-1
TGCGCCAGCCTGTCCCGGGACAGGGGGAGTTACAATGAGCAGTTCTTC
CASLSRDRGSYNEQFF
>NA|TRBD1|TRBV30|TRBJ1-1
TGTGCTTCAAGACAGGGCGTCGGAGCTTTCTTT
CASRQGVGAFF
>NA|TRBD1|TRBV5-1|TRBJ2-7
TGCGCCAGCAGCGGACAGGGGTTCTACGAGCAGTACTTC
CASSGQGFYEQYF
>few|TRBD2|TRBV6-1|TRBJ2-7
TGTGCCAGCAGTGAAGCGCGTTTTAGCGGGGGGGACGAGCAGTACTTC
CASSEARFSGGDEQYF
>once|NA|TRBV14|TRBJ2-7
TGTGCCAGCAGCCAAGTGGTCGGCGAGCAGTACTTC
CASSQVVGEQYF
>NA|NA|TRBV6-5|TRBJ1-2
TGTGCCAGCAGCGCCCCGGGGGGACCGGCGGGCTACACCTTC
CASSAPGGPAGYTF
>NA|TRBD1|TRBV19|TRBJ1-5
TGTGCCAGTAGTTCGACAGGGGATCAGCCCCAGCATTTT
CASSSTGDQPQHF
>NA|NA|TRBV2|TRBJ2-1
TGTGCCAGCAGTTACAGGTCGCCGGGCAGCTCCTACAATGAGCAGTTCTTC
CASSYRSPGSSYNEQFF
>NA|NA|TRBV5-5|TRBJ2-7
TGTGCCAGCAGAGGACAGATTTACGAGCAGTACTTC
CASRGQIYEQYF
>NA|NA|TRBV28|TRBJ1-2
TGTGCCACCCAGCGGGGGGCGCTTTATGGCTACACCTTC
CATQRGALYGYTF
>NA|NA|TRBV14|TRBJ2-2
TGTGCCAGCAGCCAAGTCCCTAGCGAGAACACCGGGGAGCTGTTTTTT
CASSQVPSENTGELFF
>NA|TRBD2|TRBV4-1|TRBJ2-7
TGCGCCAGCAGCCAAGATCCGGGAGGTTACGAGCAGTACTTC
CASSQDPGGYEQYF
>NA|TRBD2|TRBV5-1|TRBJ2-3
TGCGCCAGCAGCTTGGCCCTAGCGGGAGTGGTAGATACGCAGTATTTT
CASSLALAGVVDTQYF
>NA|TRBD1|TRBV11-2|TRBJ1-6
TGTGCCAGCAGCTTTGGCGACAGGGGAACCTATAATTCACCCCTCCACTTT
CASSFGDRGTYNSPLHF
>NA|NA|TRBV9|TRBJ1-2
TGTGCCAGCAGCAATTCGCATCCAGGGAATGGCTACACCTTC
CASSNSHPGNGYTF
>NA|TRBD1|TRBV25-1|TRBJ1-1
TGTGCCAGCAGTGACCAGATAGGACAGGGTCCAAGTGCTTTCTTT
CASSDQIGQGPSAFF
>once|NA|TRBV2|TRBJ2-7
TGTGCCAGCATTTTCCGGGACACACGAACCTACGAGCAGTACTTC
CASIFRDTRTYEQYF
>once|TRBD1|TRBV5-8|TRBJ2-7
TGTGCCAGCAGCTTGGCAACATCCGGGACAGGGAAGTTTCAGCAGTACTTC
CASSLATSGTGKFQQYF
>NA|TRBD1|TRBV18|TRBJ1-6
TGTGCCAGCTCATCGGACAGGAATTCACCCCTCCACTTT
CASSSDRNSPLHF
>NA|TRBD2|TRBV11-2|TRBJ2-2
TGTGCCAGCAGCAGACTAGCGGGGGGCACCGGGGAGCTGTTTTTT
CASSRLAGGTGELFF
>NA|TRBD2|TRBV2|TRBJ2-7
TGTGCCAGCAGCGGGACTAGCGGGAGTTACGAGCAGTACTTC
CASSGTSGSYEQYF
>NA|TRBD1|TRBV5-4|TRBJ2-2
TGTGCCAGCAGCACCGGACAGGGGTGGACCGGGGAGCTGTTTTTT
CASSTGQGWTGELFF
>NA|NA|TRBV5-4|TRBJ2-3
TGTGCCAGCAGCTTGAGGACTACCACAGATACGCAGTATTTT
CASSLRTTTDTQYF
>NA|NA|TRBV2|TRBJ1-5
TGTGCCAGCAGGGCACAGGGACATAGCAATCAGCCCCAGCATTTT
CASRAQGHSNQPQHF
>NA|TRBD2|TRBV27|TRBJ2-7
TGTGCCAGCGGACTAGCGGGGACCCTCGAGCAGTACTTC
CASGLAGTLEQYF
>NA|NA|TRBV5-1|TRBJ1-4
TGCGCCAGCAGCTCCGGACACCAGACAACTAATGAAAAACTGTTTTTT
CASSSGHQTTNEKLFF